The subject of this entry is one T cell receptor beta chain. V was clipped by 7 bases and J by 4 bases, with 17 bases between them. The CDR3 contains 14 residues. Per germline, CDR1 MNHEY and CDR2 SVGAGI. Under the authors' procedure: Cell counts per sample came from amplifying reference gene primers. Here immunoSEQ multiplex PCR was the method, and the copy in TCRdb shows in-frame clones only, minus some. That table supplies the V and J calls and clone size; D and trimming were determined from the DNA. Here the sample spans around 300,000 clones, roughly 89% being singletons. The data derive from a study of blood T cell repertoires in COVID-19. The wider study: The study drew acute and convalescent COVID-19 samples from the United States, Italy and Spain.

In Seattle, patients joined the study during active infection and were tracked longitudinally. The sequence was collected from a woman between 35 and 50 years old with COVID-19, enrolled during active disease. The genes are TRBV6-5 and TRBJ2-7; D may be TRBD2 (6 bases). What was sequenced was peripheral blood. CDR3 sequence (DNA): TGTGCCAGCAAACCCGCGGGACGTACTTACGAGCAGTACTTC. Its protein product is CASKPAGRTYEQYF.